The TCR beta chain described here comes from a study of blood T cell repertoires in COVID-19 (dated by TCRdb to 2020 to 2022). Notes on the research overall: Samples covering the acute and convalescent phases of COVID-19 were provided by collaborators in the United States, Italy and Spain. The samples were drawn from two sources: the first 160 participants of the ongoing ImmuneRACE study, and 1,254 subjects contributed by 6 global collaborators. Sample metadata almost always included a de-identified subject ID, COVID-19 status, age in years and sex. A freely available public database, intended as a resource for researchers studying the immune response to SARS-CoV-2, is where the repertoires were released. Subjects who had been exposed to COVID-19, were actively infected with it, or had recovered from it provided the deeply sampled blood TCRbeta repertoires that made up the dataset. The material from the prospective study consisted of cDNA or gDNA derived from T cells, B-cell-depleted T cells, or PBMCs. Where available, HLA class I and class II types were taken from metadata supplied by the sample provider and were not determined by assay-based typing. Study-level results and caveats: How much clinical and demographic metadata was included differed by source and by participant, and the metadata was provided uncurated.

Regarding this clone: The clone's antigen remains unknown. No base quality values were provided; no much bigger clone lies one nucleotide off.

The germline V gene sets CDR1 to KGHSH and CDR2 to LQKENI. Trimming accounts for 4 bases at V and 8 bases at J, while the number of junction bases matched to no gene is 9. The CDR3 holds 15 amino acids from the cysteine to the phenylalanine. Only CDR3 DNA is held: 45 bases, read in frame from base 1. One collaborating source in Seattle enrolled patients while the patients were actively infected and followed the patients over time throughout the course of disease. Each collaborating institution followed its own protocols to collect whole blood in K2EDTA tubes. For TCRbeta analysis, collaborators shipped samples as frozen whole blood, isolated PBMCs, or DNA extracted from either of those sample types. TCRbeta CDR3 regions were amplified from genomic DNA using the immunoSEQ Assay, a bias-controlled multiplex PCR. The paper's data handling went like this. The number of nucleated cells in each sample was estimated from the amplification of reference gene primers within the assay. To quantify the absolute abundance of each unique TCRbeta CDR3 rearrangement, sequence reads were collapsed and filtered. Productive Simpson clonality was computed per sample as the square root of Simpson's diversity index over productive rearrangements. TCRdb took over this immuneACCESS table, retaining in-frame rearrangements with V and J assigned. Such tables are incomplete; in checked studies, under half of the missing clones stem from an unresolved V gene, and the remainder is unexplained. V, J and clone size reflect that table, while D and trimming were determined from the DNA. Present in this sample are 98,000 or so clones, around 90% of which were seen just once. The ten top clones hold around 5.2% of the sample.

The V and J segments used are TRBV18 and TRBJ2-1, and 9 bases in between align with TRBD2. The sequenced sample consisted of peripheral blood. This clonotype was obtained from a man aged 55-75 years with COVID-19, enrolled during active disease. In nucleotide form, the sequence is TGTGCCAGCTCACAGGCGCGGGAGGGCCTAGATGAGCAGTTCTTC. It translates as CASSQAREGLDEQFF.